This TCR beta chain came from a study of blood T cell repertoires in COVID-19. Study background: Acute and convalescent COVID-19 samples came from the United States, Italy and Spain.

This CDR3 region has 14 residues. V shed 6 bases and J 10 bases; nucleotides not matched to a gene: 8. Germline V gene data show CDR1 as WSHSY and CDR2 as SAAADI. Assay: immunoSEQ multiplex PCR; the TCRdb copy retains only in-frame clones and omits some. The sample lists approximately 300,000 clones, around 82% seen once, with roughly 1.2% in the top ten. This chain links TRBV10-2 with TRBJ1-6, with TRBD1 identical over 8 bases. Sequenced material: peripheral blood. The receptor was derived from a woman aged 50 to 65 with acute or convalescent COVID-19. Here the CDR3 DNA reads TGCGCCAGCAGGATGGGACAGGCGGAATCACCCCTCCACTTT. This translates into CASRMGQAESPLHF.